This T cell receptor (beta chain) came from a study of blood T cells in healthy people across ages. Study-wide results and caveats: A conclusive naive versus antigen-experienced comparison was prevented by the unsorted PBMCs.

CDR1 SNHLY and CDR2 FYNNEI come from the germline V gene. Trimming took 6 bases from V and 1 from J, leaving 10 bases between them. The CDR3 consists of 13 residues. Alongside a J-beta primer mix, a sample-barcoded 5' primer served in a second PCR lasting 7 to 11 cycles. Template switching added a 12-random-nucleotide identifier to every cDNA molecule. TCRdb re-called the 5' RACE reads through MiXCR, storing one row per CDR3 protein. This table holds hundreds of thousands of distinct CDR3 sequences, less than 35% found once. This clonotype was detected ten times or more. Its matching antigen is unknown.

The chain links TRBV2 to TRBJ2-7; perhaps D is TRBD1 or TRBD2 (5 bases each). The sample was blood. This clonotype was obtained from an elderly woman in good health. The CDR3 DNA is TGTGCCAGCAGGGGGACGGCTTCCTACGAGCAGTACTTC. Its protein is CASRGTASYEQYF.